This entry lists 9 T cell receptor beta chains sequenced from one sample in a study of blood T cell repertoires in COVID-19. TCRdb's table, derived via immunoSEQ multiplex PCR, lists solely in-frame clones and lacks some. The data show 200,000 to 250,000 clones, with 70% to 90% seen just once and around 1.3% held by the top ten. Sequencing used PBMCs or T cells enriched from blood (not recorded which). The receptors here all came from a man under 40 who had recovered from COVID-19.

V and J are TRBV4-2 and TRBJ2-5; TRBD1 matches 7 bases. V dropped 3 bases and J dropped 0; count of bases not matched to a gene: 10. This CDR3 contains 17 residues. Germline loops: CDR1 LGHNA, CDR2 YNFKEQ. The CDR3 bases are TGTGCCAGCAGCCACGCACCGGGACAGAGCAACCAAGAGACCCAGTACTTC. This encodes CASSHAPGQSNQETQYF.

The rearrangement joins TRBV5-1 to TRBJ2-7; 13 bases line up with TRBD2. The CDR3 sequence is 19 residues long. The germline gives CDR1 SGHRS, CDR2 YFSETQ. V shed 4 bases, J shed 2 bases, and the junction held 15 bases outside the gene matches. The CDR3 loop reads CASSRTLQLAGGVPYEQYF. DNA for the CDR3: TGCGCCAGCAGCCGGACCCTACAACTAGCGGGGGGGGTCCCCTACGAGCAGTACTTC.

The chain is built from TRBV5-4 and TRBJ2-7; 7 positions match TRBD1. The CDR3 runs 15 residues. The germline V gene has CDR1 SGHNT and CDR2 YYREEE (reference sequence). V dropped 4 bases and J dropped 0; count of bases not matched to a gene: 7. DNA of the CDR3: TGTGCCAGCAGCCGCCCGGGACAGCTCTCCTACGAGCAGTACTTC. It codes for CASSRPGQLSYEQYF.

V and J are TRBV9 and TRBJ2-1; 9 bases agree with TRBD2. Germline values: CDR1 SGDLS, CDR2 YYNGEE. The CDR3 extends over 16 amino acids. V was clipped by 1 base and J by 8 bases; unmatched bases: 10. The DNA of the CDR3 is TGTGCCAGCAGCGTATCCTTTAGCGGGAGTCGCTATGAGCAGTTCTTC. This codes for CASSVSFSGSRYEQFF.

This sequence joins TRBV27 and TRBJ1-1; D perhaps matches TRBD1 (6 bases). The CDR3 length is 15 residues. Germline lookup yields CDR1 MNHEY and CDR2 SMNVEV (reference sequence). V dropped 5 bases and J dropped 4 bases, with 17 bases sitting between them. The CDR3 DNA is TGTGCCAGCAGTGCGACAGGTACGGGCGCCACTGAAGCTTTCTTT. Translation gives CASSATGTGATEAFF.

The chain combines TRBV28 with TRBJ2-3; D is unclear. Between the trimmed V and J ends, which lost 2 bases and 2 bases, there was a span of 5 bases. From germline, CDR1 is MDHEN and CDR2 SYDVKM. This CDR3 contains 13 residues. The CDR3 protein is CASSLGFTDTQYF. The CDR3, as DNA: TGTGCCAGCAGTTTAGGCTTCACAGATACGCAGTATTTT.

The chain has TRBV6-4 and TRBJ1-2, with TRBD1 matching 8 bases. The length of the CDR3 is 17 residues. Looked up from germline, CDR1 is MRHNA and CDR2 is SNTAGT. The J segment lost 3 bases and the V segment lost 7 bases, leaving 16 bases of the junction unmatched. CDR3 sequence reads: CASTHRQNRQGHYGYTF. Written as DNA, the CDR3 is TGTGCCAGCACCCACCGCCAAAACCGACAGGGGCACTATGGCTACACCTTC.

Comments on this clone: Other DNA sequences in the sample encode the same CDR3. CDR3 bases: TGTGCCACCAGCAGATCGAATCAGCCCCAGCATTTT. It yields the protein CATSRSNQPQHF. The genes are TRBV15 and TRBJ1-5; D is unclear. Germline V lookup: CDR1 LNHNV, CDR2 YYDKDF (reference sequence). V lost 2 bases to trimming and J lost 4 bases, with 3 bases between them. The CDR3 covers 12 residues. Full variable domain (outside the CDR3, taken from reference TRBV15 and TRBJ1-5): DAMVIQNPRYQVTQFGKPVTLSCSQTLNHNVMYWYQQKSSQAPKLLFHYYDKDFNNEADTPDNFQSRRPNTSFCFLDIRSPGLGDTAMYLCATSRSNQPQHFGDGTRLSIL.

V is TRBV11-2 and J is TRBJ2-5; 7 bases are shared with TRBD1. V gave up 2 bases and J gave up 5 bases; unmatched junction bases: 8. Per germline, CDR1 SGHAT and CDR2 FQNNGV. The CDR3 totals 15 residues. In nucleotides, the CDR3 is TGTGCCAGCAGCTTACCGACAGGGTATGGTGAGACCCAGTACTTC. Translation: CASSLPTGYGETQYF.